The 19 T cell receptor beta chains reported below all come from one sample, sequenced in a study of T cells expressing NK-cell markers. From its re-call of the 5' RACE reads, TCRdb lists each CDR3 protein once, without DNA. Listed are a few hundred thousand distinct CDR3 sequences; roughly 3.4% falls within the top ten. Sample: blood T cells: a sorted CD56 or NKG2C T cell subset, CD4+ or CD8+ T cells, or bulk PBMC T cells (not recorded which). These receptor sequences come from a man aged 18-30 years in good health.

This chain joins TRBV5-6 and TRBJ2-5; TCRdb returns TRBD2, unconfirmable since there is no DNA. The germline gives CDR1 SGHDT, CDR2 YYEEEE. This CDR3 contains 15 residues. Here the CDR3 reads CASSLAVGARETQYF. The variable domain in full, completed from reference TRBV5-6 and TRBJ2-5, reads DAGVTQSPTHLIKTRGQQVTLRCSPKSGHDTVSWYQQALGQGPQFIFQYYEEEERQRGNFPDRFSGHQFPNYSSELNVNALLLGDSALYLCASSLAVGARETQYFGPGTRLLVL.

CDR3 in amino acids: CASSLVGDRPHYEQYF. The chain combines TRBV5-6 with TRBJ2-7; the TCRdb D gene call, TRBD1, has no DNA to confirm it. Germline CDR1 and CDR2: SGHDT and YYEEEE. CDR3 length: 16 residues.

The genes are TRBV19 and TRBJ2-1. Germline V lookup: CDR1 LNHDA, CDR2 SQIVND (reference sequence). The CDR3 runs 14 residues. This CDR3 is CASRIVGKYNEQFF.

The rearrangement joins TRBV30 to TRBJ2-1; TCRdb designates TRBD1, a call that cannot be tested without DNA. CDR3 size: 16 residues. Per germline, CDR1 GTSNPN and CDR2 SVGIG (reference sequence). The chain's CDR3 is CAWTRRSGALHNEQFF.

This rearrangement joins TRBV28 to TRBJ1-5; TCRdb lists TRBD1, though no DNA is available to test this call. In germline, CDR1 is MDHEN, CDR2 SYDVKM. There are 15 residues in the CDR3. The CDR3 protein is CASSSGQEGNQPQHF.

The rearrangement links TRBV7-3 to TRBJ2-5; TCRdb designates TRBD1, a call that cannot be tested without DNA. The V gene's germline CDR1 is SGHTA and CDR2 FQGTGA. The CDR3 covers 15 residues. This CDR3 reads CASSSRTALQETQYF.

The chain employs TRBV6-2 or TRBV6-3 and TRBJ2-7. The length of the CDR3 is 12 residues. Germline V gene data show CDR1 as MNHEY and CDR2 as SVGEGT. The CDR3 is CASIGGSYEQYF.

The genes are TRBV5-5 and TRBJ2-5; the D call of TRBD1 rests on TCRdb alone, since no DNA is present to check it. CDR3 size: 13 residues. Germline lookup yields CDR1 SGHKS and CDR2 YYEKEE (reference sequence). The chain's CDR3 is CASSVDRDQTQYF.

The CDR3: CSVGGGSHYEQYF. The gene calls are TRBV29-1 and TRBJ2-7. This CDR3 is built from 13 residues. Germline lookup yields CDR1 SQVTM and CDR2 ANQGSEA.

The rearrangement uses TRBV24-1 and TRBJ2-1; as DNA is missing, the TRBD1 call by TCRdb cannot be tested. Germline V lookup: CDR1 KGHDR, CDR2 SFDVKD. This CDR3 spans 15 amino acids. The CDR3 sequence is CATSDFGQGAHEQFF.

The chain carries TRBV27 and TRBJ2-1; TCRdb names TRBD2, which stays unverified in the absence of DNA. Germline assignment: CDR1 MNHEY and CDR2 SMNVEV (reference sequence). The CDR3 extends over 14 amino acids. CDR3 sequence reads: CASSLTLAGNEQFF.

The rearrangement links TRBV4-3 to TRBJ2-1; the TCRdb D gene call, TRBD2, has no DNA to confirm it. Germline V CDR1 and CDR2: LGHNA, YSLEER. The CDR3 has 17 amino acids. CDR3: CASSESTLAGGPGEQFF.

The V gene is TRBV12-3 or TRBV12-4, the J gene TRBJ1-2; checking the TCRdb D call of TRBD1 is not possible without DNA. The CDR3 is 13 amino acids. The CDR3 loop reads CASSLSGGRGYTF.

V is TRBV29-1 and J is TRBJ2-7; the TCRdb call, TRBD1, lacks DNA for checking. The germline V gene has CDR1 SQVTM and CDR2 ANQGSEA. This CDR3 has 14 amino acids. The CDR3 spells CSVKGQGRMGEQYF.

The rearrangement links TRBV6-1 to TRBJ2-7; TCRdb proposes TRBD1, but this gene call is untestable without DNA. The CDR3 spans 14 residues. CDR1 is MNHNS and CDR2 is SASEGT in the germline V gene. CDR3 protein: CASREDRATYEQYF.

The V gene is TRBV7-9, the J gene TRBJ2-4. This CDR3 is built from 16 residues. The germline V gene encodes CDR1 SEHNR and CDR2 FQNEAQ (reference sequence). The CDR3 loop reads CASSPEDGLAKNIQYF.

The chain employs TRBV28 and TRBJ2-7; the D call from TCRdb, TRBD2, cannot be confirmed without DNA. Germline V lookup: CDR1 MDHEN, CDR2 SYDVKM. The CDR3 covers 13 residues. CDR3 sequence: CASWGGLAYEQYF.

The chain employs TRBV27 and TRBJ1-5; TCRdb's assignment of TRBD1 cannot be checked, as there is no DNA. The CDR3 length is 15 residues. Germline V lookup: CDR1 MNHEY, CDR2 SMNVEV (reference sequence). CDR3 region: CASSPDGTGNQPQHF.

The chain recombines TRBV25-1 with TRBJ1-3; TCRdb reports TRBD1, a call that lacks DNA to check it against. Germline V lookup: CDR1 MGHDK, CDR2 SYGVNS. This CDR3 has 16 amino acids. CDR3 protein: CASSEGDSFSGNTIYF.